The TCR beta chain under discussion was sequenced for a study of blood T cell repertoires in COVID-19 (dated by TCRdb to the early 2020s). Regarding the study in general: Samples covering the acute and convalescent phases of COVID-19 were provided by collaborators in the United States, Italy and Spain. The prospective study material was composed of cDNA or gDNA derived from T cells, B-cell-depleted T cells, or PBMCs. Deeply sampled blood TCRbeta repertoires from subjects exposed to, actively infected with, or recovered from COVID-19 were included in the dataset. The repertoires were released in a freely available public database meant as a resource for research on the immune response to SARS-CoV-2. The samples were drawn from two sources: the first 160 participants of the ongoing ImmuneRACE study, and 1,000 to 1,500 subjects contributed by 6 global collaborators. Sample metadata almost always included a de-identified subject ID, COVID-19 status, age in years and sex. Where available, HLA class I and class II types were taken from metadata supplied by the sample provider and were not determined by assay-based typing. Paper-wide results and their limitations: Clinical and demographic metadata were provided uncurated, with the amount varying by source and participant.

Enrolling through a virtual design, the prospective study's participants ranged in age from roughly 18 to 100 years and lived across some 22 United States geographic areas. In the prospective study, cohorts were assigned on the basis of participant-reported clinical history obtained from a screening survey and a study questionnaire. In the prospective study, mobile phlebotomists collected whole blood, serum and a nasopharyngeal or oropharyngeal swab from each participant. Over an approximately 2-month period, participants in the prospective study had the option of providing additional blood draws and questionnaires. Before DNA extraction, blood samples from the prospective study were shipped at room temperature or frozen. A remark on this clone: Its antigen specificity is not known. Its ends do not fully match the called genes, so a read error is possible.

The germline V gene encodes CDR1 SGHAT and CDR2 FQNNGV. The CDR3 holds 11 amino acids from the cysteine to the phenylalanine. The only DNA kept is the CDR3, 33 bases in frame from the first base. TCRbeta CDR3 regions were amplified from genomic DNA by means of the immunoSEQ Assay, a bias-controlled multiplex PCR. In the paper's pipeline: The number of nucleated cells in each sample was estimated by amplification of reference gene primers within the assay. To quantify the absolute abundance of each unique TCRbeta CDR3 rearrangement, sequence reads were collapsed and filtered. For each sample, productive Simpson clonality was calculated as the square root of Simpson's diversity index across productive rearrangements. The table comes from immuneACCESS by way of TCRdb, which keeps in-frame sequences with V and J called. Part of the clones is missing from these tables; in studies checked, under half for an unresolved V gene and the rest for unknown reasons. Clone size and V and J calls were adopted from that table, with D and trimming inferred from the DNA. In this sample the table shows around 58,000 clones, about four fifths of which occur a single time. The ten largest clones represent 3% to 4.5% of the sample.

This clonotype was obtained from a woman aged 40 to 50 with acute COVID-19. Sequenced material: PBMCs or T cells enriched from blood (not recorded which). The chain is encoded by TRBV11-2 joined to TRBJ1-3; perhaps TRBD1 is the D gene, with 6 bases matching. The bases read TGTGCCAGCAGCTTAAAGGGGGGGGAGCATTTT. Translated, it gives CASSLKGGEHF.